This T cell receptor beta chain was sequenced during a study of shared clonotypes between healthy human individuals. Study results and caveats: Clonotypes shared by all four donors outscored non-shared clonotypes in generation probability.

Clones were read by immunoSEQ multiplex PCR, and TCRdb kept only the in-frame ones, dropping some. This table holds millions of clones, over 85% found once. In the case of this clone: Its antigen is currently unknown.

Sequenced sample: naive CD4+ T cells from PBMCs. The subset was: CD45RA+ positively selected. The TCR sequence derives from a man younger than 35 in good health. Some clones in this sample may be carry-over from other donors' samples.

The CDR3 loop is CSLQRIYRDRGRETQYF. The CDR3 region has the DNA TGCAGCTTACAAAGAATTTACCGGGACAGGGGGCGGGAGACCCAGTACTTC. V gene TRBV29-1 combines with J gene TRBJ2-5; 12 bases line up with TRBD1. The CDR3 is made up of 17 amino acids. The germline V gene encodes CDR1 SQVTM and CDR2 ANQGSEA. Trimming at V came to 8 bases and at J to 5 bases, leaving 18 bases not matched to a gene.